The following is a TCR beta chain sequence with its context. This sample was taken from a study of blood T cell repertoires in COVID-19. The CDR3 is 17 residues long. The germline V and J ends were trimmed by 3 bases and 0 bases, with 14 bases remaining between them. Germline V gene sequence: CDR1 LNHDA, CDR2 SQIVND (reference sequence). Sequenced by immunoSEQ multiplex PCR; TCRdb stores in-frame clones only, minus some. The sample has more than 75,000 clones; around 80% are singletons. The source material was peripheral blood. The J gene is TRBJ2-2, the V gene TRBV19; perhaps TRBD1 as D (6 bases). The TCR originated in a man in his 60s with acute or convalescent COVID-19. The CDR3 loop is CASSMRWGPANTGELFF. The CDR3 DNA follows: TGTGCCAGTAGTATGAGGTGGGGGCCTGCGAACACCGGGGAGCTGTTTTTT.